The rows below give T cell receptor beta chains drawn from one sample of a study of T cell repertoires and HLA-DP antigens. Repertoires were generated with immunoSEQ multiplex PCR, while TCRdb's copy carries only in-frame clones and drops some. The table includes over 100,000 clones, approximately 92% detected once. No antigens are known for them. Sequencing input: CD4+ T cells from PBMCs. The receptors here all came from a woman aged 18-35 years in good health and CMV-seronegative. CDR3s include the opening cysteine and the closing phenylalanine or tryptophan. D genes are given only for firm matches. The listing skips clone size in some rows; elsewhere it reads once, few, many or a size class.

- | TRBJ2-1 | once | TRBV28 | CASNSPADSYNEQFF | TGTGCCAGCAATTCCCCGGCCGACTCCTACAATGAGCAGTTCTTC
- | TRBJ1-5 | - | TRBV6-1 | CASRGDGQRNQPQHF | TGTGCCAGCAGGGGAGATGGACAGCGCAATCAGCCCCAGCATTTT
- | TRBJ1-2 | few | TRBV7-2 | CASSLQGSGSYTF | TGTGCCAGCAGCTTACAGGGGTCGGGCAGCTACACCTTC
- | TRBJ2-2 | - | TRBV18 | CASSPPTSGGELFF | TGTGCCAGCTCACCACCGACGAGCGGCGGGGAGCTGTTTTTT
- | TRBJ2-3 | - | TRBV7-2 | CASSLIPPSPKMSDTQYF | TGTGCCAGCAGCTTAATTCCCCCTAGCCCTAAGATGTCAGATACGCAGTATTTT
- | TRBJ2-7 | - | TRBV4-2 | CASSQDSKEAGWLDEQYF | TGTGCCAGCAGCCAAGATTCCAAAGAGGCGGGGTGGCTAGACGAGCAGTACTTC
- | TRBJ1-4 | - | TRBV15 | CATSSRLKGIEGEKLFF | TGTGCCACCAGCAGCCGCCTGAAGGGGATAGAAGGGGAAAAACTGTTTTTT
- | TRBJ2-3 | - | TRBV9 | CASSVVGAPMNTQYF | TGTGCCAGCAGCGTAGTCGGGGCACCCATGAATACGCAGTATTTT
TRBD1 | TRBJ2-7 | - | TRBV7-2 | CASSLVDRGMVYEQYF | TGTGCCAGCAGCTTAGTGGACAGGGGAATGGTATACGAGCAGTACTTC
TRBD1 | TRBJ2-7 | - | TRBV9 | CASSVQQGFEQYF | TGTGCCAGCAGCGTACAACAGGGGTTCGAGCAGTACTTC
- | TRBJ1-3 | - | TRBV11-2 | CASNPRGGKPGNTIYF | TGTGCCAGCAACCCTAGGGGAGGGAAACCTGGAAACACCATATATTTT
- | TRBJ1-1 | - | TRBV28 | CASVVTLNTEAFF | TGTGCCAGCGTTGTTACTTTGAACACTGAAGCTTTCTTT
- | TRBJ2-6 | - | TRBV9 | CASSGPGQAGSGANVLTF | TGTGCCAGCAGCGGCCCGGGTCAGGCCGGCTCTGGGGCCAACGTCCTGACTTTC
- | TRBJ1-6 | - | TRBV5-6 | CASTQGADHFHF | TGTGCCAGCACCCAAGGGGCAGATCACTTCCACTTT
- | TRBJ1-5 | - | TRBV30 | CAWKGGANQPQHF | TGTGCCTGGAAGGGGGGGGCCAATCAGCCCCAGCATTTT
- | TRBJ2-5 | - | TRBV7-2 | CASTPMGRGGRETQYF | TGTGCCAGCACCCCAATGGGACGTGGGGGGAGAGAGACCCAGTACTTC
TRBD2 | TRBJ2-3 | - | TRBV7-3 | CASSLVTSGSFDTQYF | TGTGCCAGCAGCTTAGTAACTAGCGGGTCCTTTGATACGCAGTATTTT
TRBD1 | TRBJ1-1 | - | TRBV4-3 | CASSQGQGSTEAFF | TGCGCCAGCAGCCAGGGACAGGGAAGCACTGAAGCTTTCTTT
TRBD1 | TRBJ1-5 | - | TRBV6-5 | CASSSTGVGQPQHF | TGTGCCAGCAGTTCGACAGGGGTCGGACAGCCCCAGCATTTT
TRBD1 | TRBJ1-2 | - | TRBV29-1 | CSAGQAYGYTF | TGCAGCGCTGGACAGGCCTATGGCTACACCTTC
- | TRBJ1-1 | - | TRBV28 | CASTFDTNTEAFF | TGTGCCAGCACCTTCGACACCAACACTGAAGCTTTCTTT
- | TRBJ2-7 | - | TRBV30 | CAWTTKGLGQYF | TGTGCCTGGACTACAAAAGGTTTAGGGCAGTACTTC
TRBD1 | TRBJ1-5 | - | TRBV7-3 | CASSLAGGTGNNQPQHF | TGTGCCAGCAGCTTAGCAGGGGGGACAGGGAATAATCAGCCCCAGCATTTT
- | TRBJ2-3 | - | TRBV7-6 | CASSLEVGDTQYF | TGTGCCAGCAGCTTAGAGGTTGGGGATACGCAGTATTTT
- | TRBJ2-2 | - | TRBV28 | CASTTNTGELFF | TGTGCCAGCACAACGAACACCGGGGAGCTGTTTTTT
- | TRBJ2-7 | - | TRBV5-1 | CASSLEGYEQYF | TGCGCCAGCAGCTTGGAAGGGTACGAGCAGTACTTC
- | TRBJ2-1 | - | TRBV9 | CASSPSQGPTYNEQFF | TGTGCCAGCAGCCCTTCCCAGGGGCCCACTTACAATGAGCAGTTCTTC
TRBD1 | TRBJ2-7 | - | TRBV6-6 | CASKGTGVYEQYF | TGTGCCAGCAAAGGGACAGGGGTCTACGAGCAGTACTTC
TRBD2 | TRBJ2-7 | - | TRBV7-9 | CASSPWAGGWQYF | TGTGCCAGCAGCCCCTGGGCGGGGGGGTGGCAGTACTTC
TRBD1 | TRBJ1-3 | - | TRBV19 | CASSRQGSGNTIYF | TGTGCCAGTAGCAGACAGGGCTCTGGAAACACCATATATTTT
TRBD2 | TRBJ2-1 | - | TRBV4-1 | CASSQGTSGRKGLNEQFF | TGCGCCAGCAGCCAAGGGACTAGCGGGAGAAAAGGTCTGAATGAGCAGTTCTTC
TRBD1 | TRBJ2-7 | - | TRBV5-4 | CASSARDRGLNEQYF | TGTGCCAGCAGCGCGCGGGACAGGGGGCTGAACGAGCAGTACTTC